A single T cell receptor (beta chain) is shown here with its context. Its antigen is as yet unknown. Relative to the germline gene, one junction end is altered; a read error may explain this. This sample is drawn from a study of cytomegalovirus exposure and HLA in healthy donors. Study observations and caveats: Later examination showed HLA-associated TCR beta chains had greater clonal expansion than equally common others. Many donors carried some public TCRs, although rarity characterized most TCR sequences. The classifier was said to identify cytomegalovirus status with high specificity and sensitivity.

Germline V CDR1 and CDR2: SGHAT, FQNNGV. This CDR3 has 16 residues. The study ran its PCR with 60 Vbeta and 13 Jbeta primers. Clones were sequenced by immunoSEQ multiplex PCR, and TCRdb holds only the in-frame ones, with some missing. Of about 76,000 clones in the sample, about 69% are singletons; the top ten hold 15% to 20%. The rearrangement uses TRBV11-2 and TRBJ2-3, with 10 positions matching TRBD2. The specimen sequenced was PBMCs. The receptor comes from a woman between 40 and 50 years old in good health and CMV-seropositive. The CDR3 sequence: CASSPLQREGTYTQYF. The CDR3 DNA is TGTGCCAGCAGCCCCCTCCAGCGGGAGGGCACATATACGCAGTATTTT.